The 8 T cell receptor beta chains below were found in one sample sequenced in a study of blood T cell repertoires in COVID-19. Sequencing was performed with immunoSEQ multiplex PCR; in TCRdb, only in-frame clones are kept and a portion is missing. This sample yields about 110,000 clones, of which under 80% are seen a single time; roughly 20% belongs to the top ten. Sequencing used peripheral blood. The receptors stem from a man aged 70-80 years with active or convalescent COVID-19.

The J gene is TRBJ1-6, the V gene TRBV27, with D possibly matching TRBD1 (6 bases). The germline V gene has CDR1 MNHEY and CDR2 SMNVEV (reference sequence). V was clipped by 3 bases and J by 8 bases, with 11 bases between them. The CDR3 is 14 amino acids. The chain's CDR3 is CASSFAGAYSPLHF. CDR3 nucleotide sequence: TGTGCCAGCAGTTTCGCAGGGGCCTATTCACCCCTCCACTTT.

The chain uses TRBV7-8 and TRBJ2-7, with 8 bases aligning to TRBD1. The CDR3 is 15 amino acids. Germline trimming cut 1 base from V and 5 bases from J; bases unmatched to any gene: 7. Per germline, CDR1 SGHVS and CDR2 FQNEAQ. The CDR3, as DNA: TGTGCCAGCAGCTTAGGGTCTAGGACAGGGAACGAGCAGTACTTC. Its protein product is CASSLGSRTGNEQYF.

The chain couples TRBV5-1 to TRBJ1-3; maybe TRBD1 (5 bases). Looked up from germline, CDR1 is SGHRS and CDR2 is YFSETQ. The CDR3 runs 16 residues. Trimming took 0 bases from V and 3 from J, leaving 13 bases between them. CDR3 protein: CASSLAGEGFGNTIYF. CDR3 DNA: TGCGCCAGCAGCTTGGCCGGGGAGGGGTTTGGAAACACCATATATTTT.

The chain links TRBV5-5 to TRBJ1-1; 10 bases are a match to TRBD1. This CDR3 has 17 amino acids. Germline V gene sequence: CDR1 SGHKS, CDR2 YYEKEE (reference sequence). V was clipped by 3 bases and J by 4 bases; unmatched bases: 12. The CDR3 DNA reads as TGTGCCAGCAGCTGGGGGGACAGGGGAAATCTCGGCACTGAAGCTTTCTTT. Translated, it gives CASSWGDRGNLGTEAFF.

The chain joins TRBV4-1 to TRBJ2-7, with 12 bases that match TRBD2. V was pared by 9 bases and J by 0 bases, with 3 bases of the junction left unmatched. The CDR3 runs 14 residues. Germline V gene sequence: CDR1 MGHRA, CDR2 YSYEKL. DNA for the CDR3: TGCGCCAGTGGACTAGCGGGGAGCTCCTACGAGCAGTACTTC. Translating gives CASGLAGSSYEQYF.

The chain carries TRBV3-1 (or the pseudogene TRBV3-2) and TRBJ2-1; 9 bases align to TRBD2. Trimming at V came to 3 bases and at J to 7 bases, leaving 7 bases not matched to a gene. This CDR3 contains 15 residues. From germline, CDR1 is LGHDT and CDR2 YNNKEL (reference sequence). CDR3 sequence (DNA): TGTGCCAGCAGCCATAGCGGGAGACTCGGGAATGAGCAGTTCTTC. Amino acid sequence: CASSHSGRLGNEQFF.

This chain links TRBV12-5 with TRBJ2-2; 10 positions match TRBD2. The germline gives CDR1 LGHNT, CDR2 FRNRAP. This CDR3 has 20 amino acids. J was trimmed by 7 bases and V by 5 bases; bases with no gene match: 22. The DNA of the CDR3 is TGTGCTAGTGGTCTACTCCGGGACACCAGGAAGCGGGAGGGCGACGGGGAGCTGTTTTTT. Protein product: CASGLLRDTRKREGDGELFF.

The CDR3 sequence: CAISEFRDSPYGYTF. CDR3 nucleotides: TGTGCCATCAGTGAGTTCCGGGACAGCCCCTATGGCTACACCTTC. The chain joins TRBV10-3 to TRBJ1-2; 7 nucleotides agree with TRBD1. CDR1 and CDR2 from the germline V gene are ENHRY and SYGVKD. This CDR3 has 15 amino acids. The trim removed 1 base at V and 4 bases at J, leaving 6 bases unmatched.